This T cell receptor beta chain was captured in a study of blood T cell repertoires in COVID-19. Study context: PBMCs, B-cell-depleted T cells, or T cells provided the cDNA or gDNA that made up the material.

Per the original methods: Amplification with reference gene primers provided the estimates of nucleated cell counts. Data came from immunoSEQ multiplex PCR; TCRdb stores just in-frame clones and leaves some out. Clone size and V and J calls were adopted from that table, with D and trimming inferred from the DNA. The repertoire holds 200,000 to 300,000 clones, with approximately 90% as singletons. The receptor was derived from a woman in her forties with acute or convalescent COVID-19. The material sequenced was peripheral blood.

CDR3 protein: CASSESQRARVEGNEQFF. The CDR3 DNA sequence: TGTGCCAGCAGTGAATCACAGCGGGCACGCGTCGAGGGCAATGAGCAGTTCTTC. The genes are TRBV2 and TRBJ2-1; TRBD2 might be the D (6 bases). Germline values: CDR1 SNHLY, CDR2 FYNNEI. Deletions cut 2 bases from V and 6 bases from J, with 23 bases between. The CDR3 consists of 18 residues.